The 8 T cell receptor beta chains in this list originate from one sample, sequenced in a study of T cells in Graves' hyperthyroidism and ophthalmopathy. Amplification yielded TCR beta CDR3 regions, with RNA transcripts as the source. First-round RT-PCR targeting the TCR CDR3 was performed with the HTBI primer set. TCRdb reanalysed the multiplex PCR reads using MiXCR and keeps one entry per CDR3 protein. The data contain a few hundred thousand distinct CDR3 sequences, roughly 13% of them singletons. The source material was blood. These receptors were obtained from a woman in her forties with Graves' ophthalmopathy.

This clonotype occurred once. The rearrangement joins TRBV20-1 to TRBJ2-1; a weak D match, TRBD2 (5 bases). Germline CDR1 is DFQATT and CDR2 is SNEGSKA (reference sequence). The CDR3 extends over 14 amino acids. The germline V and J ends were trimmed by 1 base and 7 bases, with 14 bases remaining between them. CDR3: CSARVPWESNEQFF. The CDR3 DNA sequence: TGCAGTGCTAGAGTTCCCTGGGAGAGTAATGAGCAGTTCTTC.

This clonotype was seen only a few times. CDR3 residues: CASRGTSGRAMYEQYF. The CDR3 DNA sequence: TGTGCCAGCAGGGGGACTAGCGGGAGGGCGATGTACGAGCAGTACTTC. V and J are TRBV6-1 and TRBJ2-7, with 16 bases fitting TRBD2. The CDR3 is 16 amino acids. Germline V gene sequence: CDR1 MNHNS, CDR2 SASEGT. J was trimmed by 4 bases and V by 6 bases; bases with no gene match: 6.

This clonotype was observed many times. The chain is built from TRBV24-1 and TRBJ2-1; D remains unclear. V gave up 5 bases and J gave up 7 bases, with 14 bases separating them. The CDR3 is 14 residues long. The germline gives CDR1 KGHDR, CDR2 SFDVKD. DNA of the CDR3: TGTGCCACCAGTGGGTCAGGCCTCAGGAATGAGCAGTTCTTC. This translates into CATSGSGLRNEQFF.

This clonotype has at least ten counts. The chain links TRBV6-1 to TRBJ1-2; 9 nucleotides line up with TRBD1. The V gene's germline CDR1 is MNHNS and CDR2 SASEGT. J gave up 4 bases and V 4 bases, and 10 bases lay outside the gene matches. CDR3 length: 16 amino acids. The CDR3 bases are TGTGCCAGCAGTGTCGACAGGGGGTCAATCCCCTATGGCTACACCTTC. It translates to CASSVDRGSIPYGYTF.

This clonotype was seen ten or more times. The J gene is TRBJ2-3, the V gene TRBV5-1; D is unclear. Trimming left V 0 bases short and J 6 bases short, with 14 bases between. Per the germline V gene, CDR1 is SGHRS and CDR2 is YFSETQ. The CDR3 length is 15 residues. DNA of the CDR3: TGCGCCAGCAGCTTGGCTCTGGCGACCGGGGATACGCAGTATTTT. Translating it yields CASSLALATGDTQYF.

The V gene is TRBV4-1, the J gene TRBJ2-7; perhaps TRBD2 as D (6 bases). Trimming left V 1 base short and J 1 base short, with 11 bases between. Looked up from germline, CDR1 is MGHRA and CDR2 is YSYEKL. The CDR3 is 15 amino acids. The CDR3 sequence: CASSQGRDGSYEQYF. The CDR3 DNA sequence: TGCGCCAGCAGCCAAGGGCGGGACGGATCCTACGAGCAGTACTTC.

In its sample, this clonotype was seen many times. For the CDR3, the DNA is TGTGCCATCGAGCAGCGGGCTCAAGAGACCCAGTACTTC. It translates to CAIEQRAQETQYF. The rearrangement links TRBV10-3 to TRBJ2-5; a weak D match, TRBD2 (6 bases). From germline, CDR1 is ENHRY and CDR2 SYGVKD. V was pared by 8 bases and J by 2 bases, with 12 bases between. The CDR3 loop spans 13 amino acids.

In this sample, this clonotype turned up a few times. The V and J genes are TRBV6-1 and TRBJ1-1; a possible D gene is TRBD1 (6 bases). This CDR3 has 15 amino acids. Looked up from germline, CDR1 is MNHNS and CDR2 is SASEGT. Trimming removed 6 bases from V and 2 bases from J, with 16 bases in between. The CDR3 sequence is CASSALKTGNTEAFF. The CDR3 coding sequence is TGTGCCAGCAGCGCTCTTAAGACAGGTAACACTGAAGCTTTCTTT.